The next 10 T cell receptor beta chains were all read from a single sample in a study of vaccination effects on CD4 cells after COVID-19. These receptors are not linked to any known antigen. Some clones are missing from TCRdb's copy, which holds only in-frame ones; the method was immunoSEQ multiplex PCR. Of some 60,000 clones in the sample, around 69% were seen once. Sequencing followed a ViraFEST assay step that expanded antigen-specific CD4+ T cells with viral peptide pools. The authors isolated CD4+ T cells after around nine days of culture. Vaccinated recipients, who were negative for nucleocapsid antibodies, had no history of SARS-CoV-2 infection. Source: CD4+ T cells from PBMCs cultured with HCoV-NL63 spike peptides, taken before COVID-19 vaccination. Receptor source: a human donor who received a COVID-19 vaccine.

The chain uses TRBV14 and TRBJ2-6; D gene unclear. The CDR3 covers 14 residues. Germline CDR1 reads SGHDN; CDR2 reads FVKESK. V lost 2 bases, J lost 0 bases, and 2 bases lay in between. The CDR3 coding sequence is TGTGCCAGCAGCCAACCCTCTGGGGCCAACGTCCTGACTTTC. It translates to CASSQPSGANVLTF.

This chain joins TRBV5-4 and TRBJ1-1; 7 nucleotides match TRBD1. J lost 4 bases, V lost 5 bases, and 5 bases had no gene match. The CDR3 runs 13 residues. Germline values: CDR1 SGHNT, CDR2 YYREEE (reference sequence). The CDR3: CASSRDRGTEAFF. The CDR3 DNA reads as TGTGCCAGCAGTAGGGACAGAGGCACTGAAGCTTTCTTT.

A single count supports this clone. This sequence joins TRBV7-9 and TRBJ2-5, with 7 bases matching TRBD2. The CDR3 covers 15 residues. Germline CDR1 and CDR2: SEHNR and FQNEAQ (reference sequence). J gave up 4 bases and V 1 base, and 6 bases lay outside the gene matches. Here the CDR3 reads CASSLGSGVAETQYF. DNA of the CDR3: TGTGCCAGCAGCTTAGGGAGCGGGGTTGCAGAGACCCAGTACTTC.

The chain uses TRBV19 and TRBJ1-1; 7 bases align to TRBD1. The germline V gene encodes CDR1 LNHDA and CDR2 SQIVND (reference sequence). The V gene end was trimmed by 9 bases and the J gene end by 5 bases; junction bases not matched to a gene: 12. The CDR3 runs 14 residues. CDR3 sequence reads: CASLSGQDGTEAFF. CDR3 nucleotides: TGTGCCAGCCTTTCAGGACAGGATGGGACTGAAGCTTTCTTT.

This sequence joins TRBV21-1 and TRBJ2-7; the tabulated D call, TRBD2, remains unverified against the DNA. TRBV21-1 is marked as a pseudogene. The CDR3 covers 15 residues. CDR3 protein: CASSKGGDRGYEQYV. CDR3 bases: TGTGCCAGCAGCAAAGGGGGGGACCGGGGGTACGAGCAGTACGTC.

This chain joins TRBV3-1 (or the pseudogene TRBV3-2) and TRBJ1-4; D is possibly TRBD1 (6 bases). The CDR3 covers 14 residues. Germline CDR1 and CDR2: LGHDT and YNNKEL (reference sequence). The V gene lost 2 bases and the J gene lost 8 bases, with 12 bases spanning the gap. CDR3 DNA: TGTGCCAGCAGCCAATTTCACAGGGACGAAAAACTGTTTTTT. Protein product: CASSQFHRDEKLFF.

The V call is TRBV9, the J call TRBJ2-1; no clear D. The germline V and J ends were trimmed by 0 bases and 0 bases, with 10 bases remaining between them. The CDR3 is 16 amino acids. CDR1 and CDR2 from the germline V gene are SGDLS and YYNGEE. CDR3 protein: CASSVGSLSSYNEQFF. CDR3 bases: TGTGCCAGCAGCGTAGGTTCCCTTAGCTCCTACAATGAGCAGTTCTTC.

The V and J genes are TRBV6-2 or TRBV6-3 and TRBJ2-5; no clear D. V was clipped by 0 bases and J by 4 bases, with 9 bases between them. Germline assignment: CDR1 MNHEY and CDR2 SVGEGT. The CDR3 totals 14 residues. For the CDR3, the DNA is TGTGCCAGCAGTTACTCGCAATCCCGAGAGACCCAGTACTTC. It yields the protein CASSYSQSRETQYF.

The chain recombines TRBV19 with TRBJ2-6, with unresolved D. V was pared by 3 bases and J by 0 bases, with 6 bases between. Per germline, CDR1 LNHDA and CDR2 SQIVND (reference sequence). The length of the CDR3 is 15 residues. The DNA of the CDR3 is TGTGCCAGTAGTATCACTTTCTCTGGGGCCAACGTCCTGACTTTC. Protein: CASSITFSGANVLTF.

As concerns this clone: Mismatch with germline at one junction end may stem from a read error. The gene calls are TRBV19 and TRBJ1-2; TRBD1 matches at 8 bases. The germline CDR1 and CDR2 sequences are LNHDA and SQIVND (reference sequence). The CDR3 loop spans 12 amino acids. The CDR3 DNA sequence: TGTGCCAGTAGTACCCCACCGGGACAGGTATTCTTC. It translates to CASSTPPGQVFF.